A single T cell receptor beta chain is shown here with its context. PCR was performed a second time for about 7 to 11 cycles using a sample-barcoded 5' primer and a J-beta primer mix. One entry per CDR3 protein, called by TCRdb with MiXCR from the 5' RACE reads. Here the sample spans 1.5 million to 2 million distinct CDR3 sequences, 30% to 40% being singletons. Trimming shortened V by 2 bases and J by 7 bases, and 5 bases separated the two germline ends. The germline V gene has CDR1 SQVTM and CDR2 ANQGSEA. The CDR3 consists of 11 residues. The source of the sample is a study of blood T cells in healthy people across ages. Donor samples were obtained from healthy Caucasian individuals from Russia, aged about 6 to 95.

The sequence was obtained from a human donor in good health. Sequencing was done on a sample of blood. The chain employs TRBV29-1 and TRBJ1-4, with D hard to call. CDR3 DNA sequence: TGCAGCGTTGAATCCACTGAAAAACTGTTTTTT. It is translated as CSVESTEKLFF.